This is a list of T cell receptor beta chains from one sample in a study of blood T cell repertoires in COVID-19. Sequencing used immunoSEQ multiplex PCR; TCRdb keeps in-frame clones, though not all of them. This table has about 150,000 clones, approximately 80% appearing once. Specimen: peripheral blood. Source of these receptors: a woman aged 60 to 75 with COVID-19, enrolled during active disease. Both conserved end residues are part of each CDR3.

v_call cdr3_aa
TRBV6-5 CASSSWTGATEAFF
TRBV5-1 CASSRFPGQGALRAQHF
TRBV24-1 CATSDSRGRQPQHF
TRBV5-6 CASSSSGGLSYNEQFF
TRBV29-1 CSVMTGVNTEAFF
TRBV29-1 CSGLVASYEQYF
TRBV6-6 CASREGQPNTEAFF
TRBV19 CASSRGTGVAGELFF
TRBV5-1 CASSGQGWGNTEAFF
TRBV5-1 CASSGEGSSYNEQFF
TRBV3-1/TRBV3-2 CASSRKGDSNQPQHF